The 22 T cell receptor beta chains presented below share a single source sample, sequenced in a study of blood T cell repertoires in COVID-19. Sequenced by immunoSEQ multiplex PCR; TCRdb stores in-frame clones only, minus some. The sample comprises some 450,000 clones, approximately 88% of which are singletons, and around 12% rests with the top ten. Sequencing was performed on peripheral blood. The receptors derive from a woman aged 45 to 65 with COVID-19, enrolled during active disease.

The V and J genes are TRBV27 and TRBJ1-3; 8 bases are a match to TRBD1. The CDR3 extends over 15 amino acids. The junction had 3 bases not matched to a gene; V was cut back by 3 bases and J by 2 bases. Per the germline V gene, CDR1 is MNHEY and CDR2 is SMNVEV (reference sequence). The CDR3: CASSFARGPGNTIYF. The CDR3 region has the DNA TGTGCCAGCAGTTTTGCCAGGGGGCCTGGAAACACCATATATTTT.

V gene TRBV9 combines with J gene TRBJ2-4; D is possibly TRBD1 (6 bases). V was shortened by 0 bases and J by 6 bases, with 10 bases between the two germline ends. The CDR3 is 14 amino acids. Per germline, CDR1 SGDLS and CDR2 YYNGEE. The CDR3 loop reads CASSVGEQGNIQYF. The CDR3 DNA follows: TGTGCCAGCAGCGTAGGAGAACAGGGAAACATTCAGTACTTC.

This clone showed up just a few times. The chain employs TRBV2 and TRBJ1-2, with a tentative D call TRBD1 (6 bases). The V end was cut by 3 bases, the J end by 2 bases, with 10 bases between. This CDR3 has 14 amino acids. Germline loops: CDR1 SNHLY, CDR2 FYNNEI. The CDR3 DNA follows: TGTGCCAGCAGTGATGACAGGCTCAACTATGGCTACACCTTC. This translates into CASSDDRLNYGYTF.

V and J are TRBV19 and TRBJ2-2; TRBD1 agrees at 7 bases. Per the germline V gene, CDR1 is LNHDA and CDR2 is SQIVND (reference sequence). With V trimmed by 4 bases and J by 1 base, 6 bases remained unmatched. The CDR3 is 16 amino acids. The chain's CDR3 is CASSNVYRGNTGELFF. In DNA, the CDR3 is TGTGCCAGTAGTAACGTTTACAGGGGGAACACCGGGGAGCTGTTTTTT. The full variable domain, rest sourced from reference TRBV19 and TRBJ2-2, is DGGITQSPKYLFRKEGQNVTLSCEQNLNHDAMYWYRQDPGQGLRLIYYSQIVNDFQKGDIAEGYSVSREKKESFPLTVTSAQKNPTAFYLCASSNVYRGNTGELFFGEGSRLTVL.

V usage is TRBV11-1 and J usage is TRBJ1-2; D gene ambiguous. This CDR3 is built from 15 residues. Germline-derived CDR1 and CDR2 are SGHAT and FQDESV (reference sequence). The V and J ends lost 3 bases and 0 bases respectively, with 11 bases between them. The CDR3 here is CASSFTTRTNYGYTF. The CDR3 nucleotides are TGTGCCAGCAGCTTCACGACGAGGACTAACTATGGCTACACCTTC. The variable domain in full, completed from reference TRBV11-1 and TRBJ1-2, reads EAEVAQSPRYKITEKSQAVAFWCDPISGHATLYWYRQILGQGPELLVQFQDESVVDDSQLPKDRFSAERLKGVDSTLKIQPAELGDSAMYLCASSFTTRTNYGYTFGSGTRLTVV.

CDR3 sequence (DNA): TGTGCCAGCAGCCACTACCAGGGGAGGGAGCGCCGGGGGGAGCTGTTTTTT. Translated, it gives CASSHYQGRERRGELFF. The chain carries TRBV3-1 (or the pseudogene TRBV3-2) and TRBJ2-2; weak D call: TRBD2 (7 bases). Germline values: CDR1 LGHDT, CDR2 YNNKEL (reference sequence). The ends were cut back, 3 bases at V and 8 bases at J, with 22 bases in the middle. The CDR3 totals 17 residues.

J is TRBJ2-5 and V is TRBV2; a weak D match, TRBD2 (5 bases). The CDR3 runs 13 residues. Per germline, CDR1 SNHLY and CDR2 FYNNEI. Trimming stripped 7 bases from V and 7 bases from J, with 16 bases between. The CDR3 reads CASNQESEGTQYF. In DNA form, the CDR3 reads TGTGCCAGCAATCAGGAGTCAGAGGGGACCCAGTACTTC.

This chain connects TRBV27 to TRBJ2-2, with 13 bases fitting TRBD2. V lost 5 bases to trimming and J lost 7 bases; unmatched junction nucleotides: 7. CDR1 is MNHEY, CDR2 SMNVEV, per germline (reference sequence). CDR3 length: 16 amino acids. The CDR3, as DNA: TGTGCCAGCAGTCCCGGGACTAGCGGGGTCGACGGGGAGCTGTTTTTT. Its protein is CASSPGTSGVDGELFF.

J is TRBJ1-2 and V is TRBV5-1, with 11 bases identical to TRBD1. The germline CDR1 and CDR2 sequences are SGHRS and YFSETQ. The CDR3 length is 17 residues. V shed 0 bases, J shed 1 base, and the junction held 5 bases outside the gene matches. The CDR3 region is CASSLAGTGGINYGYTF. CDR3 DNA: TGCGCCAGCAGCTTGGCCGGGACAGGGGGTATTAACTATGGCTACACCTTC.

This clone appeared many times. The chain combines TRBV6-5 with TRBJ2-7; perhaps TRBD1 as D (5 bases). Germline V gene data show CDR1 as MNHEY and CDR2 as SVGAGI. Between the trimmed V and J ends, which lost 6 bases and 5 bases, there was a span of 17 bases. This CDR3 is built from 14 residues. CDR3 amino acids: CASRSLTATDEQYF. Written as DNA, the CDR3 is TGTGCCAGCAGGTCACTGACAGCGACCGACGAGCAGTACTTC.

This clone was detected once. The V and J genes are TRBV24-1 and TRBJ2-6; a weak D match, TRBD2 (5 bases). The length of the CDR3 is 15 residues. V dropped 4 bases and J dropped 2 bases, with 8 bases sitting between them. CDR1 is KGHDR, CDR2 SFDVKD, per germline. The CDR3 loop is CATSEFGAGANVLTF. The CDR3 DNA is TGTGCCACCAGTGAATTCGGGGCTGGGGCCAACGTCCTGACTTTC.

The CDR3 nucleotides read TGTGCCAGCAGCCTTCACCCCCAGGGGGAAGATGAAAAACTGTTTTTT. Protein sequence: CASSLHPQGEDEKLFF. The V gene is TRBV3-1 (or the pseudogene TRBV3-2), the J gene TRBJ1-4, with 7 bases matching TRBD1. The CDR3 runs to 16 residues. Germline-derived CDR1 and CDR2 are LGHDT and YNNKEL (reference sequence). With V trimmed by 4 bases and J by 6 bases, 11 bases remained unmatched.

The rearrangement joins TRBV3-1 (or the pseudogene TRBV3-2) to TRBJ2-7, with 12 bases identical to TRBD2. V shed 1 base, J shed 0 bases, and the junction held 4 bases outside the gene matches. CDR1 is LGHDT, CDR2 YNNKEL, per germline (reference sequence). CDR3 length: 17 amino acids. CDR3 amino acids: CASSQVGLAGSSYEQYF. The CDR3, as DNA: TGTGCCAGCAGCCAAGTGGGACTAGCGGGCAGCTCCTACGAGCAGTACTTC.

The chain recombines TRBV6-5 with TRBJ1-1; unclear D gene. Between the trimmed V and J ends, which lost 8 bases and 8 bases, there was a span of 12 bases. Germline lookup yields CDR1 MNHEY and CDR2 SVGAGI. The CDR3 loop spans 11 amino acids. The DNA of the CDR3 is TGTGCCAGCGACTTCTTGGAGGAAGCTTTCTTT. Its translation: CASDFLEEAFF.

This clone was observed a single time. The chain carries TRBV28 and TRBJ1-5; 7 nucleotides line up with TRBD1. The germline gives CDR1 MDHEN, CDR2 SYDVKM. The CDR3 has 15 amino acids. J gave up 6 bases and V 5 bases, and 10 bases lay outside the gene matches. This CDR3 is CASSPYSTGIQPQHF. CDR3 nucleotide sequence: TGTGCCAGCAGTCCCTACTCGACAGGGATTCAGCCCCAGCATTTT. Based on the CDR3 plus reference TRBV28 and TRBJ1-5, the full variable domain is DVKVTQSSRYLVKRTGEKVFLECVQDMDHENMFWYRQDPGLGLRLIYFSYDVKMKEKGDIPEGYSVSREKKERFSLILESASTNQTSMYLCASSPYSTGIQPQHFGDGTRLSIL.

CDR3 nucleotides: TGTGCCAGTAGTGTACCATACAGGGTGGGGAACACTGAAGCTTTCTTT. As protein: CASSVPYRVGNTEAFF. The chain joins TRBV19 to TRBJ1-1, with a tentative D call TRBD1 (6 bases). The V and J ends lost 5 bases and 1 base respectively, with 17 bases between them. CDR1 is LNHDA and CDR2 is SQIVND in the germline V gene (reference sequence). The CDR3 length is 16 residues.

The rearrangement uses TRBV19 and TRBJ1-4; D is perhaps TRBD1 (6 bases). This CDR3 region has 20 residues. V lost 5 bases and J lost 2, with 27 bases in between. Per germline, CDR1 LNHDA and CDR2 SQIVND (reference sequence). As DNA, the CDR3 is TGTGCCAGTAGTCCCTTCCTCCAGGGGCTCTCTGAGGGTACTAATGAAAAACTGTTTTTT. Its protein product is CASSPFLQGLSEGTNEKLFF. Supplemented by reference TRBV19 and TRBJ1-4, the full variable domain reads DGGITQSPKYLFRKEGQNVTLSCEQNLNHDAMYWYRQDPGQGLRLIYYSQIVNDFQKGDIAEGYSVSREKKESFPLTVTSAQKNPTAFYLCASSPFLQGLSEGTNEKLFFGSGTQLSVL.

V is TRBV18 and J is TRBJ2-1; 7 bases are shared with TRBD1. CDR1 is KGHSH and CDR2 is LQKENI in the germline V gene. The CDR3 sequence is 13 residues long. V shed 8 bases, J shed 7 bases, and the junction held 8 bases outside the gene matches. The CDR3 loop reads CASALSDRNEQFF. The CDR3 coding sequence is TGTGCCAGCGCACTGTCGGACAGGAATGAGCAGTTCTTC.

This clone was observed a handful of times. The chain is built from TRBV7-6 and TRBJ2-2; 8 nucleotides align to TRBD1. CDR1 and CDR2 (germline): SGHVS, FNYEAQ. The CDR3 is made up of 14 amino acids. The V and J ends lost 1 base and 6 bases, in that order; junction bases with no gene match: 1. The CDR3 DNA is TGTGCCAGCAGCTTAGGACAGGGGTCCGGGGAGCTGTTTTTT. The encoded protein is CASSLGQGSGELFF.

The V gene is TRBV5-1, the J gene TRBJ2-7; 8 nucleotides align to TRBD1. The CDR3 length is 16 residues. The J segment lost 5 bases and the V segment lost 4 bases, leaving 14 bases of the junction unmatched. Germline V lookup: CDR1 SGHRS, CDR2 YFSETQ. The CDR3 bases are TGCGCCAGCAGCACACACTCGACAGGGGCCGGGGACGAGCAGTACTTC. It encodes CASSTHSTGAGDEQYF.

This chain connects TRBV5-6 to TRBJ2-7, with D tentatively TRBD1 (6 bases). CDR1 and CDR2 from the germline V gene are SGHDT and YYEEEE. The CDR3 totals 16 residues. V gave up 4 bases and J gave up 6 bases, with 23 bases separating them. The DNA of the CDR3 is TGTGCCAGCAGCCCACATTTTTTGACAGGCCGGGGCGAGCAGTACTTC. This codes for CASSPHFLTGRGEQYF.

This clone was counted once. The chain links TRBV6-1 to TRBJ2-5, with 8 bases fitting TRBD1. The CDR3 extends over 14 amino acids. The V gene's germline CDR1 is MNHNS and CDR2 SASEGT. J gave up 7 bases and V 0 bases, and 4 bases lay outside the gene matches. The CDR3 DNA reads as TGTGCCAGCAGTGAAGCTGGACAGGGTAGGACCCAGTACTTC. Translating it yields CASSEAGQGRTQYF.